These 2 T cell receptor beta chains came from one sample sequenced in a study of T cells in Graves' hyperthyroidism and ophthalmopathy. RNA transcripts were the template for amplifying TCR beta CDR3 regions. The HTBI primer set was used in a first-round RT-PCR of the TCR CDR3. Each CDR3 protein gets one entry after TCRdb re-called the multiplex PCR reads with MiXCR. The profile shows about 540,000 distinct CDR3 sequences, about 43% of them singletons. Sequencing was carried out using peripheral blood or thyroid tissue (not recorded which). These receptors were collected from a woman younger than 30 with Graves' hyperthyroidism.

This clonotype was counted at least ten times. The CDR3 DNA sequence: TGTGCCAGCATGTTATACGAGCAGTACTTC. Protein: CASMLYEQYF. The V and J genes are TRBV2 and TRBJ2-7; unclear D gene. The CDR3 contains 10 residues. Trimming cost V 7 bases and J 4 bases, with 5 bases left between them. Germline CDR1 and CDR2: SNHLY and FYNNEI.

V is TRBV7-9 and J is TRBJ2-5, with D possibly matching TRBD2 (7 bases). This CDR3 spans 14 amino acids. The germline V gene encodes CDR1 SEHNR and CDR2 FQNEAQ (reference sequence). V was trimmed by 5 bases and J by 5 bases, leaving 15 bases between them. This CDR3 is CASSEIQGGETQYF. The CDR3 bases are TGTGCCAGCAGCGAAATACAGGGAGGGGAGACCCAGTACTTC.